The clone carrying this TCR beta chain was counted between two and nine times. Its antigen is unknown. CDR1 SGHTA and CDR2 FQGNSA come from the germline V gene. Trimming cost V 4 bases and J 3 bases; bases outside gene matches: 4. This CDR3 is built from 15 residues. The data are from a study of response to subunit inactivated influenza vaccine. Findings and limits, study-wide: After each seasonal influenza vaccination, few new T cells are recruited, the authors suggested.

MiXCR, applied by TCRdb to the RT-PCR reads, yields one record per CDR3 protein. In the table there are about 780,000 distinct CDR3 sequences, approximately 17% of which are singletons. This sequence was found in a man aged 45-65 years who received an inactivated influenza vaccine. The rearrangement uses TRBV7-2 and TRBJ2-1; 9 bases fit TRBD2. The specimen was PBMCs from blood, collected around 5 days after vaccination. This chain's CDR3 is CASSSRTSDYNEQFF. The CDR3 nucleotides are TGTGCCAGCAGCTCACGGACTAGCGACTACAATGAGCAGTTCTTC. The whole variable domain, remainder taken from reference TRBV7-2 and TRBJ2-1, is GAGVSQSPSNKVTEKGKDVELRCDPISGHTALYWYRQSLGQGLEFLIYFQGNSAPDKSGLPSDRFSAERTGGSVSTLTIQRTQQEDSAVYLCASSSRTSDYNEQFFGPGTRLTVL.